A single sample is the source of the 9 T cell receptor beta chains below, sequenced in a study of cytomegalovirus exposure and HLA in healthy donors. 60 Vbeta and 13 Jbeta primers were used in PCR. This table comes from immunoSEQ multiplex PCR, and its TCRdb copy is limited to in-frame clones, with some not included. The sample includes roughly 230,000 clones, about 90% of them seen just once. Material: PBMCs. The receptors come from a girl aged 2-10 years in good health and CMV-seronegative.

This chain joins TRBV5-1 and TRBJ1-1; TRBD1 might be the D (6 bases). Germline V gives CDR1 SGHRS, CDR2 YFSETQ. The CDR3 has 16 amino acids. Deletions cut 0 bases from V and 1 base from J, with 13 bases between. The CDR3 DNA reads as TGCGCCAGCAGCTTGGAAACAGGGCTACGGAACACTGAAGCTTTCTTT. Translated: CASSLETGLRNTEAFF.

The chain is built from TRBV5-4 and TRBJ1-5, with 7 positions matching TRBD1. CDR1 is SGHNT and CDR2 is YYREEE in the germline V gene (reference sequence). The CDR3 runs 15 residues. The V gene end was trimmed by 0 bases and the J gene end by 5 bases; junction bases not matched to a gene: 5. CDR3 in DNA: TGTGCCAGCAGCTTGGGGGGACAGCTAGATCAGCCCCAGCATTTT. This translates into CASSLGGQLDQPQHF.

The chain recombines TRBV12-5 with TRBJ2-3; D is undetermined. Germline CDR1 is LGHNT and CDR2 is FRNRAP. The V end was cut by 1 base, the J end by 5 bases, with 13 bases between. The CDR3 runs to 15 residues. The CDR3 DNA reads as TGTGCTAGTGGTTTGGGTAGTATGATACGAGATACGCAGTATTTT. As protein: CASGLGSMIRDTQYF. The full variable domain, in which reference TRBV12-5 and TRBJ2-3 provide the parts outside the CDR3, is DARVTQTPRHKVTEMGQEVTMRCQPILGHNTVFWYRQTMMQGLELLAYFRNRAPLDDSGMPKDRFSAEMPDATLATLKIQPSEPRDSAVYFCASGLGSMIRDTQYFGPGTRLTVL.

The J gene is TRBJ2-7, the V gene TRBV5-1; the match to TRBD1 covers 7 bases. V dropped 0 bases and J dropped 3; count of bases not matched to a gene: 3. This CDR3 has 14 amino acids. Per germline, CDR1 SGHRS and CDR2 YFSETQ. The CDR3 here is CASSLAAGGYEQYF. CDR3 sequence (DNA): TGCGCCAGCAGCTTGGCCGCAGGGGGCTACGAGCAGTACTTC.

The chain recombines TRBV27 with TRBJ2-1, with TRBD1 matching 9 bases. J lost 0 bases, V lost 1 base, and 4 bases had no gene match. In germline, CDR1 is MNHEY, CDR2 SMNVEV (reference sequence). The CDR3 sequence is 17 residues long. CDR3 sequence reads: CASSLLGTGSSYNEQFF. DNA for the CDR3: TGTGCCAGCAGTTTATTAGGGACAGGGAGCTCCTACAATGAGCAGTTCTTC.

This chain joins TRBV5-4 and TRBJ2-3, with 8 positions matching TRBD2. V shed 4 bases, J shed 0 bases, and the junction held 10 bases outside the gene matches. CDR1 and CDR2 from the germline V gene are SGHNT and YYREEE (reference sequence). This CDR3 spans 17 amino acids. CDR3 sequence reads: CASSPRTSSTSTDTQYF. The CDR3 DNA is TGTGCCAGCAGCCCACGGACTAGCAGTACTAGCACAGATACGCAGTATTTT.

CDR3 region: CASSPRGDPTGHQPQHF. DNA of the CDR3: TGTGCCAGCTCACCCCGGGGAGACCCTACCGGTCATCAGCCCCAGCATTTT. V gene TRBV18 combines with J gene TRBJ1-5, with D hard to call. V was pared by 3 bases and J by 5 bases, with 20 bases between. This CDR3 comprises 17 residues. In germline, CDR1 is KGHSH, CDR2 LQKENI.

The chain recombines TRBV10-3 with TRBJ1-1, with 7 bases that match TRBD1. The length of the CDR3 is 15 residues. Per the germline V gene, CDR1 is ENHRY and CDR2 is SYGVKD. After removal of 6 bases from V and 1 base from J, the junction contained 8 bases not matched to a gene. The CDR3 reads CAISDSYRGNTEAFF. CDR3 nucleotide sequence: TGTGCCATCAGCGATAGCTACAGGGGGAACACTGAAGCTTTCTTT.

V and J are TRBV5-5 and TRBJ2-2, with D possibly being TRBD1 (6 bases). The CDR3 is 15 amino acids. Deletions cut 0 bases from V and 2 bases from J, with 8 bases between. Germline V CDR1 and CDR2: SGHKS, YYEKEE (reference sequence). Here the CDR3 DNA reads TGTGCCAGCAGCTTGGGGACAGTAAACACCGGGGAGCTGTTTTTT. It encodes CASSLGTVNTGELFF.